What follows are 5 T cell receptor beta chains derived from one specimen sequenced in a study of response to subunit inactivated influenza vaccine. TCRdb reanalysed the RT-PCR reads using MiXCR and keeps one entry per CDR3 protein. The sample holds about 520,000 distinct CDR3 sequences, approximately 7.7% seen once. Sequenced material: PBMCs from blood, taken 23 months after vaccination. The receptors derive from a man aged 50 to 69 who received an inactivated influenza vaccine.

This clonotype was detected many times. V is TRBV10-3 and J is TRBJ2-7, with 13 nucleotides matching TRBD2. With V trimmed by 6 bases and J by 2 bases, 10 bases remained unmatched. Per germline, CDR1 ENHRY and CDR2 SYGVKD. The CDR3 covers 17 residues. CDR3 sequence reads: CAISLGRGLAGTYEQYF. The CDR3 coding sequence is TGTGCCATCAGCCTCGGCCGGGGACTAGCGGGAACCTACGAGCAGTACTTC.

This clonotype was seen many times. J is TRBJ1-3 and V is TRBV28, with D perhaps matching TRBD1 (5 bases). V was clipped by 3 bases and J by 3 bases, with 15 bases between them. CDR1 and CDR2 from the germline V gene are MDHEN and SYDVKM. The CDR3 contains 16 residues. The CDR3: CASSFGGTSGGNTIYF. The CDR3 DNA is TGTGCCAGCAGTTTCGGGGGAACATCGGGTGGAAACACCATATATTTT.

The chain recombines TRBV11-3 with TRBJ2-3; possible D gene TRBD2, 6 bases. CDR1 is SGHNT and CDR2 is YENEEA in the germline V gene. Trimming left V 5 bases short and J 8 bases short, with 11 bases between. This CDR3 region has 12 residues. This CDR3 reads CASSIGGGTQYF. CDR3 bases: TGTGCCAGCAGCATCGGGGGTGGTACGCAGTATTTT.

The V and J genes are TRBV7-2 and TRBJ2-7; D might be TRBD1 (6 bases). Germline V gene sequence: CDR1 SGHTA, CDR2 FQGNSA. Trimming removed 5 bases from V and 6 bases from J, with 20 bases in between. The CDR3 totals 15 residues. In nucleotides, the CDR3 is TGTGCCAGCAGCCACACGGGCCTTCGAGGGGGCGAGCAGTACTTC. It codes for CASSHTGLRGGEQYF. The complete variable domain, with remaining parts taken from reference TRBV7-2 and TRBJ2-7, reads GAGVSQSPSNKVTEKGKDVELRCDPISGHTALYWYRQSLGQGLEFLIYFQGNSAPDKSGLPSDRFSAERTGGSVSTLTIQRTQQEDSAVYLCASSHTGLRGGEQYFGPGTRLTVT.

This clonotype was detected a few times. The rearrangement links TRBV29-1 to TRBJ1-1; D is possibly TRBD1 (5 bases). Germline assignment: CDR1 SQVTM and CDR2 ANQGSEA. This CDR3 spans 15 amino acids. V lost 3 bases, J lost 0 bases, and 14 bases lay in between. DNA of the CDR3: TGCAGCGTTGATAGTGGGGGGATCATGAACACTGAAGCTTTCTTT. Protein sequence: CSVDSGGIMNTEAFF.